This T cell receptor (beta chain) originates from a study of T cell responses to AZD1222 COVID-19 vaccine. The germline V gene encodes CDR1 KGHSH and CDR2 LQKENI. V trimming: 0 bases; J trimming: 6 bases; junction bases outside the gene matches: 8. The CDR3 runs 15 residues. Method: immunoSEQ multiplex PCR; TCRdb's copy keeps in-frame clones and lacks some. The sample gives 150,000 or so clones, roughly 90% of which show up once; more than 2.5% is in the top ten. The origin of this receptor is an adult in good health. The sample was peripheral blood, taken on day 0 of AZD1222 vaccination. The rearrangement links TRBV18 to TRBJ2-7; 7 bases align to TRBD2. The CDR3 DNA reads as TGTGCCAGCTCACCACCTGGCGGGAGAAATGGCGAGCAGTACTTC. This codes for CASSPPGGRNGEQYF.